This TCR beta chain derives from a study of blood T cell repertoires in COVID-19. Study in general: Samples taken during acute and convalescent COVID-19 were collected in the United States, Italy and Spain. T cells, B-cell-depleted T cells, or PBMCs provided the cDNA or gDNA that served as material.

V shed 0 bases, J shed 3 bases, and the junction held 4 bases outside the gene matches. The germline V gene encodes CDR1 SGDLS and CDR2 YYNGEE. CDR3 length: 16 residues. Authors' methods: From reference gene primer amplification, estimates of nucleated cell counts were derived. Sequencing used immunoSEQ multiplex PCR; TCRdb keeps in-frame clones, though not all of them. That table supplies the V and J calls and clone size; D and trimming were determined from the DNA. The sample lists more than 150,000 clones, about 86% occurring once. The source material was peripheral blood. The TCR originated in a man aged 30-40 years with active or convalescent COVID-19. The chain joins TRBV9 to TRBJ1-2; TRBD1 aligns across 11 bases. This CDR3 is CASSVGTGGIDYGYTF. CDR3 DNA: TGTGCCAGCAGCGTAGGGACAGGGGGCATTGACTATGGCTACACCTTC.